A single T cell receptor beta chain is shown here with its context. These data come from a study of tumor-infiltrating lymphocytes in localized non-small cell lung cancer. Overall study context: Patients included smokers and never-smokers with various histologies, some sampled after neoadjuvant chemotherapy.

The trim removed 2 bases at V and 3 bases at J, leaving 3 bases unmatched. Per the germline V gene, CDR1 is MDHEN and CDR2 is SYDVKM. The CDR3 has 14 residues. Sequenced by immunoSEQ multiplex PCR; TCRdb stores in-frame clones only, minus some. The sample yields just under 10,000 clones, more than 70% seen once. The sample consisted of lung tumor tissue. The rearrangement joins TRBV28 to TRBJ2-7; 8 positions agree with TRBD1. The receptor was derived from a human donor with non-small cell lung cancer. CDR3 residues: CASSLGQGSYEQYF. As DNA, the CDR3 is TGTGCCAGCAGTTTAGGACAGGGTAGCTACGAGCAGTACTTC.